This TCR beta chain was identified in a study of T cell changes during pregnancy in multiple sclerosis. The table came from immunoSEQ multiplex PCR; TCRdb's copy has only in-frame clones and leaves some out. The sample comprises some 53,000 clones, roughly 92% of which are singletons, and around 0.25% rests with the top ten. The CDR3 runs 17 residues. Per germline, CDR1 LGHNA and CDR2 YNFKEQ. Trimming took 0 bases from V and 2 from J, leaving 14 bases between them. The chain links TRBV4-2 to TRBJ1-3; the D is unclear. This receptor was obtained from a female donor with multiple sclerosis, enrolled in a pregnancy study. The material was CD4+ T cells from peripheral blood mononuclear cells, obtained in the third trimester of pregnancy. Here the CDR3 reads CASSQDPDGGAGNTIYF. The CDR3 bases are TGTGCCAGCAGCCAAGATCCTGACGGCGGAGCTGGAAACACCATATATTTT.